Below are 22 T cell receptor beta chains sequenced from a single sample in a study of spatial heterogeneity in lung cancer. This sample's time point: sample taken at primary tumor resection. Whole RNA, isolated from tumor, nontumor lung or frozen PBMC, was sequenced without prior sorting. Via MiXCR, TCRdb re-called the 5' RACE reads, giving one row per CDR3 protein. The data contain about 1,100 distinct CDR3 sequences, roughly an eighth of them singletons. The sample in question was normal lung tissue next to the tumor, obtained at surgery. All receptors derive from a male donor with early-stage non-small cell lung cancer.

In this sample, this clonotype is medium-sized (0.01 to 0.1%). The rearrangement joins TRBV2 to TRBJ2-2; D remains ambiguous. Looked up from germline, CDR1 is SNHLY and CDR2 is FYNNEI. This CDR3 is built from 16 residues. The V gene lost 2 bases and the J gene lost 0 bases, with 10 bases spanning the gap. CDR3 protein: CASSERPPSNTGELFF. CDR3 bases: TGTGCCAGCAGTGAACGTCCACCCTCGAACACCGGGGAGCTGTTTTTT.

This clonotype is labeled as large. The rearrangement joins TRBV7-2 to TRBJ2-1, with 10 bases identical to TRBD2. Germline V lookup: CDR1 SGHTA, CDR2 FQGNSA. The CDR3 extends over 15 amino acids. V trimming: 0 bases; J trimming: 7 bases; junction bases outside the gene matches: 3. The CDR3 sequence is CASSLASGGLNEQFF. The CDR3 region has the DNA TGTGCCAGCAGCTTAGCTAGCGGGGGGTTGAATGAGCAGTTCTTC.

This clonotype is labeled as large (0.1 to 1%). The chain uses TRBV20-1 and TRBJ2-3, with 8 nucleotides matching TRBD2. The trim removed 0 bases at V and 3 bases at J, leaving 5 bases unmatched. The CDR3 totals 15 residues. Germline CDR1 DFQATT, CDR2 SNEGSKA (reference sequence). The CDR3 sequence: CSARDERGGTDTQYF. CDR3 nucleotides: TGCAGTGCTAGAGATGAACGGGGGGGGACAGATACGCAGTATTTT.

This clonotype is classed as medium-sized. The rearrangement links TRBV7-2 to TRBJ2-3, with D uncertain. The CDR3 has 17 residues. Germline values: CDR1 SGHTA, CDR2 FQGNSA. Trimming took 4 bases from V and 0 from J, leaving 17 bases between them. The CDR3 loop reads CASSSPKWDSSTDTQYF. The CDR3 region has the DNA TGTGCCAGCAGCTCCCCCAAGTGGGATTCTAGCACAGATACGCAGTATTTT.

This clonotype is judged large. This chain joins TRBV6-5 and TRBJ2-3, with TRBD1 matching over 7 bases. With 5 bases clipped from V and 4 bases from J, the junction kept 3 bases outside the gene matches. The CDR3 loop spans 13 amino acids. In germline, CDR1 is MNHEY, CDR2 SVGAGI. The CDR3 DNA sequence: TGTGCCAGCAGTGTGACAGGGTCAGATACGCAGTATTTT. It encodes CASSVTGSDTQYF.

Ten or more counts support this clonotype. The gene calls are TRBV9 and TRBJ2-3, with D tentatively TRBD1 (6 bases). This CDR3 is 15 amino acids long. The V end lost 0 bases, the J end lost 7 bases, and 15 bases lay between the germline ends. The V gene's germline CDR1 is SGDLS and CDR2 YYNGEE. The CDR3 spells CASSVVGGTLNTQYF. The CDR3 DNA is TGTGCCAGCAGCGTAGTAGGGGGTACGTTGAATACGCAGTATTTT.

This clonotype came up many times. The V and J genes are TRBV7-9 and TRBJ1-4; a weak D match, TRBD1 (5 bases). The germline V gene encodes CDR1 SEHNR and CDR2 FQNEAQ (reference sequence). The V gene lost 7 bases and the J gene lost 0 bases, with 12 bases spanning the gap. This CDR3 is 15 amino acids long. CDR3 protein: CASNPGTATNEKLFF. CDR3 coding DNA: TGTGCCAGCAATCCGGGGACTGCAACTAATGAAAAACTGTTTTTT. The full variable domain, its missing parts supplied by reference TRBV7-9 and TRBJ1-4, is DTGVSQNPRHKITKRGQNVTFRCDPISEHNRLYWYRQTLGQGPEFLTYFQNEAQLEKSRLLSDRFSAERPKGSFSTLEIQRTEQGDSAMYLCASNPGTATNEKLFFGSGTQLSVL.

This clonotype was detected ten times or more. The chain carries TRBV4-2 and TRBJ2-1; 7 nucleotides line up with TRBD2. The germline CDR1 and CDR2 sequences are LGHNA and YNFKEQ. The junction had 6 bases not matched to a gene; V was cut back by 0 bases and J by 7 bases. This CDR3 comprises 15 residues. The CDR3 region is CASSQDIASGNEQFF. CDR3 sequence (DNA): TGTGCCAGCAGCCAAGATATCGCTAGCGGAAATGAGCAGTTCTTC.

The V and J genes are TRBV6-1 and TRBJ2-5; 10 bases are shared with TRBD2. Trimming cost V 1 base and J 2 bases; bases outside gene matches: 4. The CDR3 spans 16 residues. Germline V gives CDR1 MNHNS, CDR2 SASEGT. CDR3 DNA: TGTGCCAGCAGTGAAGGTAGCGGGGGGAGGCAAGAGACCCAGTACTTC. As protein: CASSEGSGGRQETQYF.

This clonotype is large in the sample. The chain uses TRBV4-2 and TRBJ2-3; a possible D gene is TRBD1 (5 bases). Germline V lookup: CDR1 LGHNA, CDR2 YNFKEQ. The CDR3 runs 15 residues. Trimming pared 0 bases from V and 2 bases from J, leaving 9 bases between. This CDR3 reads CASSQEGQPTDTQYF. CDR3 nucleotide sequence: TGTGCCAGCAGCCAAGAAGGACAACCCACAGATACGCAGTATTTT.

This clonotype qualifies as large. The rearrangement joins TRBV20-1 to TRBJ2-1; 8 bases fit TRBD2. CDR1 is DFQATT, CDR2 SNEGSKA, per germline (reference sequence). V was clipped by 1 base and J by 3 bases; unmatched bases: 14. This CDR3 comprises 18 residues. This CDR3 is CSARVPVRSGGSYNEQFF. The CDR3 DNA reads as TGCAGTGCTAGAGTTCCCGTTCGATCGGGGGGGAGCTACAATGAGCAGTTCTTC.

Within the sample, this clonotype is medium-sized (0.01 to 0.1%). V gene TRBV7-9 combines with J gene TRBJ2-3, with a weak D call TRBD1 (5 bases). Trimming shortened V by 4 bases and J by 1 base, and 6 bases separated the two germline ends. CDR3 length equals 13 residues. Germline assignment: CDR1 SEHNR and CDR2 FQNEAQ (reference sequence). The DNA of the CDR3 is TGTGCCAGCAGCTCAGGGCGCACAGATACGCAGTATTTT. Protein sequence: CASSSGRTDTQYF.

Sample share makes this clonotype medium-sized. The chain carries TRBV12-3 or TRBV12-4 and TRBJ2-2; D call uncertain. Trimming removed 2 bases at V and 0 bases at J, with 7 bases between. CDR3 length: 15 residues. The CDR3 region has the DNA TGTGCCAGCAGTTTACCCGCGACGAACACCGGGGAGCTGTTTTTT. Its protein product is CASSLPATNTGELFF.

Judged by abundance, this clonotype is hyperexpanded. The CDR3 region is CASSDQGSGGYTF. CDR3 coding DNA: TGTGCCAGCAGTGATCAGGGATCAGGAGGCTACACCTTC. The rearrangement links TRBV6-4 to TRBJ1-2; a weak D match, TRBD1 (5 bases). Germline loops: CDR1 MRHNA, CDR2 SNTAGT. Trimming cost V 3 bases and J 8 bases, with 13 bases left between them. The CDR3 consists of 13 residues.

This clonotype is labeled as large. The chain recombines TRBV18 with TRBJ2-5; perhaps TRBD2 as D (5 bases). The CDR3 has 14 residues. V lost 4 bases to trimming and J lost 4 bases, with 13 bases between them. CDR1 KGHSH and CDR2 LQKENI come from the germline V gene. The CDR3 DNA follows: TGTGCCAGCTCACGGGATAACGGAGGAGAGACCCAGTACTTC. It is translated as CASSRDNGGETQYF.

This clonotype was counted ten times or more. CDR3 coding DNA: TGTGCCAGCAGTTACGGGGGGGACACCGGGGAGCTGTTTTTT. Its translation: CASSYGGDTGELFF. The chain links TRBV6-2 or TRBV6-3 to TRBJ2-2, with TRBD2 matching over 7 bases. The junction had 0 bases not matched to a gene; V was cut back by 2 bases and J by 3 bases. This CDR3 region has 14 residues. Germline V gives CDR1 MNHEY, CDR2 SVGEGT.

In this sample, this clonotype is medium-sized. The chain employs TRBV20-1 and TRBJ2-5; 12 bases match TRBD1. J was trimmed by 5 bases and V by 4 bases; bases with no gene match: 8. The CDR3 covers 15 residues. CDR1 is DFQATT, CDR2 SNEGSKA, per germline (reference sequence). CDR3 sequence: CSATSGQGARETQYF. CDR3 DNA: TGCAGTGCTACGTCGGGACAGGGGGCTCGGGAGACCCAGTACTTC.

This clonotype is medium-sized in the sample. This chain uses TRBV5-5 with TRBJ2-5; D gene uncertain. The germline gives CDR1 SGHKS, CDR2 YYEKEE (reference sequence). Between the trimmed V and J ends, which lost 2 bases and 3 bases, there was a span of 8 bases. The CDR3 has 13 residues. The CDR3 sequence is CASSLEGKETQYF. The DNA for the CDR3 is TGTGCCAGCAGCTTAGAAGGAAAAGAGACCCAGTACTTC.

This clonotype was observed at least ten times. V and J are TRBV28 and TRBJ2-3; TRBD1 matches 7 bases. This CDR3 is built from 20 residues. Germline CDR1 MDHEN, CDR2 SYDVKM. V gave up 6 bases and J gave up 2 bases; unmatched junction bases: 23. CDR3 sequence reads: CASSPGQTLPWGRNTDTQYF. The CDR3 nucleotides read TGTGCCAGCAGCCCGGGACAGACCCTACCCTGGGGAAGAAACACAGATACGCAGTATTTT.

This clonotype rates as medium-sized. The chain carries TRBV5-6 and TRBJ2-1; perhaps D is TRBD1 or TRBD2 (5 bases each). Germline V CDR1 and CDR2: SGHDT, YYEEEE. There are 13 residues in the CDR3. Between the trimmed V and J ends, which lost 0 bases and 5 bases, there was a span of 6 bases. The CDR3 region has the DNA TGTGCCAGCAGCTTGGGAGGGGACAATGAGCAGTTCTTC. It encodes CASSLGGDNEQFF.

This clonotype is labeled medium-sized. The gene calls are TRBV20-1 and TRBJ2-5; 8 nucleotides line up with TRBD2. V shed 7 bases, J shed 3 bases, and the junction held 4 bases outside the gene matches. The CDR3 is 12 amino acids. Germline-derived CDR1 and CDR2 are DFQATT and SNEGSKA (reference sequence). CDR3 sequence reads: CSVSLAEETQYF. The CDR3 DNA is TGCAGTGTCTCACTAGCGGAAGAGACCCAGTACTTC.

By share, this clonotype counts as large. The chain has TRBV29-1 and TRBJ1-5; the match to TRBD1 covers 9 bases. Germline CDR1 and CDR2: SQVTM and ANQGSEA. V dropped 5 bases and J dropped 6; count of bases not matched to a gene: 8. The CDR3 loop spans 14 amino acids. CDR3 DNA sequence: TGCAGCGTTTCCCACGGGACAGGGAGTCAGCCCCAGCATTTT. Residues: CSVSHGTGSQPQHF.